The 29 T cell receptor beta chains reported below all come from one sample, sequenced in a study of T cells after yellow fever vaccination (dated by TCRdb to about 2019). This sample's treatment or condition label indicates: live attenuated yellow fever vaccine strain. The method was 5' RACE. Sequencing used an Illumina NovaSeq 6000. The public reads were run again by TCRdb, first through fastp at Q25 and then through MiXCR, and only productive beta chains were kept. Entries are consolidated by CDR3 protein sequence, retaining the most common genes and DNA. The sample table shows roughly 350,000 distinct CDR3 sequences, and over 4% are seen once. The ten top clones hold approximately 23% of the sample. Here the sequenced sample was PBMCs, taken 5 days after the yellow fever booster vaccination. These receptors were collected from a man between 18 and 29 years old who received the YFV17D yellow fever vaccine.

The V call is TRBV11-2, the J call TRBJ1-2; perhaps TRBD1 as D (5 bases). CDR3 length: 13 amino acids. CDR1 and CDR2 (germline): SGHAT, FQNNGV. Deletions cut 2 bases from V and 8 bases from J, with 12 bases between. The CDR3 region is CASSLMGVWGYTF. CDR3 in DNA: TGTGCCAGCAGCTTAATGGGGGTATGGGGCTACACCTTC.

This clonotype has only a few counts. The chain links TRBV7-2 to TRBJ2-1; either TRBD1 or TRBD2 may supply D (5 bases each). Trimming pared 3 bases from V and 5 bases from J, leaving 8 bases between. There are 13 residues in the CDR3. CDR1 SGHTA and CDR2 FQGNSA come from the germline V gene. The chain's CDR3 is CASSFGAHNEQFF. CDR3 coding DNA: TGTGCCAGCAGCTTCGGGGCTCACAATGAGCAGTTCTTC.

There are a few counts of this clonotype. A much larger clone sits a single nucleotide away, making a read error possible. J is TRBJ2-5 and V is TRBV7-9; the D is unclear. Germline V gene data show CDR1 as SEHNR and CDR2 as FQNEAQ (reference sequence). Between the trimmed V and J ends, which lost 3 bases and 0 bases, there was a span of 2 bases. This CDR3 is 12 amino acids long. The CDR3 sequence is CASSFYQETQYF. Here the CDR3 DNA reads TGTGCCAGCAGCTTTTACCAAGAGACCCAGTACTTC.

This clonotype has a count of ten or more. The chain recombines TRBV7-2 with TRBJ2-5; possible D gene TRBD1, 6 bases. This CDR3 is 16 amino acids long. Germline V gives CDR1 SGHTA, CDR2 FQGNSA. The germline V and J ends were trimmed by 1 base and 6 bases, with 18 bases remaining between them. The chain's CDR3 is CASSLGGGGPWKTQYF. CDR3 in DNA: TGTGCCAGCAGCTTAGGAGGTGGGGGCCCGTGGAAGACCCAGTACTTC.

This rearrangement joins TRBV20-1 to TRBJ2-7; no firm D call. Trimming removed 6 bases at V and 4 bases at J, with 19 bases between. This CDR3 has 14 amino acids. CDR1 and CDR2 from the germline V gene are DFQATT and SNEGSKA (reference sequence). The CDR3 DNA reads as TGCAGTGCCCGTCCCACGGGCCCTTGGTACGAGCAGTACTTC. Amino acids: CSARPTGPWYEQYF.

This clonotype was seen ten or more times. This chain joins TRBV10-3 and TRBJ2-7; 10 bases line up with TRBD2. Germline CDR1 is ENHRY and CDR2 is SYGVKD. CDR3 length equals 14 residues. V gave up 7 bases and J gave up 6 bases; unmatched junction bases: 9. The CDR3 nucleotides read TGTGCCATCACCCCCCTAGCGGGGGAGGGCGAGCAGTACTTC. Translated, it gives CAITPLAGEGEQYF.

This clonotype has at least ten counts. This chain joins TRBV18 and TRBJ2-1, with D perhaps matching TRBD2 (6 bases). Germline CDR1 reads KGHSH; CDR2 reads LQKENI. The CDR3 spans 14 residues. The germline V and J ends were trimmed by 6 bases and 9 bases, with 18 bases remaining between them. The CDR3 protein is CASSRKAGGGEQFF. CDR3 nucleotides: TGTGCCAGCTCTCGAAAGGCCGGGGGAGGTGAGCAGTTCTTC.

This clonotype showed up just a few times. The rearrangement uses TRBV10-3 and TRBJ2-4, with a weak D call TRBD2 (7 bases). V shed 11 bases and J shed 7 bases, with 15 bases lying between them. The CDR3 spans 12 residues. Germline V lookup: CDR1 ENHRY, CDR2 SYGVKD. The CDR3 region has the DNA TGTGCCTCCGAGGGGGACTACAACATTCAGTACTTC. This translates into CASEGDYNIQYF.

This clonotype has just a few counts. This sequence joins TRBV12-3 or TRBV12-4 and TRBJ2-3, with D perhaps matching TRBD1 or TRBD2 (5 bases each). The CDR3 contains 16 residues. Trimming removed 6 bases from V and 1 base from J, with 17 bases in between. The CDR3 sequence: CASSFGTSGRTDTQYF. DNA for the CDR3: TGTGCCAGCAGCTTTGGGACCTCCGGACGCACAGATACGCAGTATTTT.

The CDR3 region is CASSGARPETQYF. In DNA, the CDR3 is TGTGCCAGCAGTGGGGCCCGACCGGAGACCCAGTACTTC. J is TRBJ2-5 and V is TRBV6-6; the D gene is possibly TRBD1 (5 bases). CDR3 length: 13 residues. The germline gives CDR1 MNHNY, CDR2 SVGAGI (reference sequence). V lost 5 bases, J lost 5 bases, and 12 bases lay in between.

The chain is built from TRBV5-5 and TRBJ2-5, with a tentative D call TRBD2 (6 bases). The CDR3 length is 17 residues. V gave up 0 bases and J gave up 7 bases, with 22 bases separating them. CDR1 is SGHKS, CDR2 YYEKEE, per germline (reference sequence). The CDR3: CASSLVGDSPRSRTQYF. DNA for the CDR3: TGTGCCAGCAGCTTGGTTGGGGACTCCCCCCGTTCCCGGACCCAGTACTTC.

V and J are TRBV12-3 or TRBV12-4 and TRBJ2-3; D is undetermined. The V gene lost 8 bases and the J gene lost 2 bases, with 17 bases spanning the gap. The CDR3 has 15 amino acids. The chain's CDR3 is CASYAEYTYTDTQYF. Here the CDR3 DNA reads TGTGCCAGCTATGCTGAGTACACATACACAGATACGCAGTATTTT.

This clonotype was detected a few times. The chain recombines TRBV5-1 with TRBJ2-5, with 14 bases aligning to TRBD2. The CDR3 loop spans 16 amino acids. With 4 bases clipped from V and 5 bases from J, the junction kept 7 bases outside the gene matches. Germline V lookup: CDR1 SGHRS, CDR2 YFSETQ. The CDR3 DNA reads as TGCGCCAGCAGCGAGACTAGCGGGGGGGCATGGGAGACCCAGTACTTC. Translation: CASSETSGGAWETQYF.

The chain couples TRBV30 to TRBJ1-1; TRBD1 might be the D (5 bases). The germline V gene has CDR1 GTSNPN and CDR2 SVGIG (reference sequence). Trimming left V 0 bases short and J 5 bases short, with 13 bases between. The length of the CDR3 is 14 residues. CDR3 DNA: TGTGCCTGGAGTGTATCGTCAGGGAGGACTGAAGCTTTCTTT. It specifies CAWSVSSGRTEAFF.

V usage is TRBV5-4 and J usage is TRBJ1-5; D remains unclear. Per germline, CDR1 SGHNT and CDR2 YYREEE (reference sequence). This CDR3 comprises 13 residues. The V and J ends lost 4 bases and 11 bases respectively, with 16 bases between them. In DNA, the CDR3 is TGTGCCAGCAGCGTAGGAGCTAATGGGGCCCAGCATTTT. Protein: CASSVGANGAQHF.

The genes are TRBV18 and TRBJ2-2; 8 bases are shared with TRBD2. The CDR3 totals 15 residues. CDR1 and CDR2 from the germline V gene are KGHSH and LQKENI. Trimming cost V 3 bases and J 7 bases; bases outside gene matches: 7. CDR3 bases: TGTGCCAGCTCACCGCGGACTAGCTCGAACGGGGAGCTGTTTTTT. Translating gives CASSPRTSSNGELFF.

This clonotype has ten or more counts. The CDR3 protein is CASSSQGLSYEQYF. The CDR3 DNA follows: TGTGCCAGCAGCTCGCAGGGGCTCTCCTACGAGCAGTACTTC. This chain connects TRBV7-9 to TRBJ2-7, with TRBD1 as a possible D gene (6 bases). Per the germline V gene, CDR1 is SEHNR and CDR2 is FQNEAQ (reference sequence). The CDR3 loop spans 14 amino acids. The germline V and J ends were trimmed by 4 bases and 0 bases, with 10 bases remaining between them. The whole variable domain, filled in from reference TRBV7-9 and TRBJ2-7, reads DTGVSQNPRHKITKRGQNVTFRCDPISEHNRLYWYRQTLGQGPEFLTYFQNEAQLEKSRLLSDRFSAERPKGSFSTLEIQRTEQGDSAMYLCASSSQGLSYEQYFGPGTRLTVT.

The CDR3 nucleotides read TGTGCCAGCAGTTACCCACTAGCGGGGGCCAGCAATGAGCAGTTCTTC. The encoded protein is CASSYPLAGASNEQFF. The rearrangement links TRBV6-2 or TRBV6-3 to TRBJ2-1, with 11 nucleotides matching TRBD2. The CDR3 runs 16 residues. J was trimmed by 6 bases and V by 2 bases; bases with no gene match: 6. Germline loops: CDR1 MNHEY, CDR2 SVGEGT.

Ten or more counts support this clonotype. The V and J genes are TRBV5-1 and TRBJ2-3; 11 nucleotides align to TRBD2. This CDR3 has 14 residues. After removal of 4 bases from V and 5 bases from J, the junction contained 3 bases not matched to a gene. CDR1 and CDR2 (germline): SGHRS, YFSETQ. The CDR3 coding sequence is TGCGCCAGCAGCCCGGGGACTAGCGGAGATACGCAGTATTTT. This translates into CASSPGTSGDTQYF.

This clonotype was seen only a few times. CDR3 residues: CASSPRGRSPTGELFF. CDR3 nucleotides: TGTGCCAGCAGCCCTCGGGGTAGGTCCCCCACCGGGGAGCTGTTTTTT. The rearrangement links TRBV7-2 to TRBJ2-2; D perhaps matches TRBD2 (5 bases). With 5 bases removed from V and 4 bases from J, the gap between germline ends came to 17 bases. CDR3 length: 16 amino acids. CDR1 and CDR2 (germline): SGHTA, FQGNSA.

The rearrangement uses TRBV7-2 and TRBJ1-1, with 7 bases that match TRBD1. Germline CDR1 SGHTA, CDR2 FQGNSA. V gave up 6 bases and J gave up 4 bases; unmatched junction bases: 8. This CDR3 contains 14 residues. Here the CDR3 reads CASRIGQDSTEAFF. Written as DNA, the CDR3 is TGTGCCAGCAGGATAGGACAGGACAGCACTGAAGCTTTCTTT. Full variable domain (remainder filled in from reference TRBV7-2 and TRBJ1-1): GAGVSQSPSNKVTEKGKDVELRCDPISGHTALYWYRQSLGQGLEFLIYFQGNSAPDKSGLPSDRFSAERTGGSVSTLTIQRTQQEDSAVYLCASRIGQDSTEAFFGQGTRLTVV.

The chain recombines TRBV12-3 or TRBV12-4 with TRBJ1-5, with 8 nucleotides matching TRBD1. V lost 6 bases and J lost 10; bases outside the gene matches: 8. The CDR3 runs to 13 residues. Here the CDR3 DNA reads TGTGCCAGCAGAAGACAGGGGTTCGGCCCCCAGCATTTT. Translating it yields CASRRQGFGPQHF.

The chain joins TRBV12-3 or TRBV12-4 to TRBJ1-2; D is unresolved. V was cut by 3 bases and J by 8 bases, with 13 bases left in between. The CDR3 extends over 13 amino acids. CDR3 protein: CASSFGSPQGYTF. Written as DNA, the CDR3 is TGTGCCAGCAGTTTCGGGTCCCCGCAGGGCTACACCTTC.

The CDR3 sequence is CASSLGVKSQYF. CDR3 DNA: TGTGCCAGCAGTTTGGGTGTGAAATCGCAGTATTTT. The V call is TRBV12-3 or TRBV12-4, the J call TRBJ2-3, with no clear D. Trimming took off 3 bases at V and 10 bases at J, with 11 bases between the two ends. This CDR3 is 12 amino acids long.

This clonotype was found many times. The chain links TRBV10-3 to TRBJ2-7, with a possible D match to TRBD1 (6 bases). V was pared by 3 bases and J by 3 bases, with 15 bases between. The CDR3 totals 15 residues. Germline loops: CDR1 ENHRY, CDR2 SYGVKD. The CDR3 nucleotides read TGTGCCATCAGTGATGATCGTGGCAGGGGCTACGAGCAGTACTTC. It translates to CAISDDRGRGYEQYF.

In this sample, this clonotype turned up a few times. The chain employs TRBV11-2 and TRBJ2-1; 13 nucleotides agree with TRBD2. This CDR3 region has 17 residues. The germline CDR1 and CDR2 sequences are SGHAT and FQNNGV. Losses at the gene ends were 1 base for V and 6 bases for J; bases not matched to a gene: 6. The CDR3 is CASSLGLGLAGANEQFF. In nucleotides, the CDR3 is TGTGCCAGCAGCTTAGGACTAGGACTAGCGGGGGCCAATGAGCAGTTCTTC. Complete variable domain (other parts from reference TRBV11-2 and TRBJ2-1): EAGVAQSPRYKIIEKRQSVAFWCNPISGHATLYWYQQILGQGPKLLIQFQNNGVVDDSQLPKDRFSAERLKGVDSTLKIQPAKLEDSAVYLCASSLGLGLAGANEQFFGPGTRLTVL.

This clonotype came up many times. The rearrangement links TRBV7-8 to TRBJ1-1; TRBD1 is a possible D gene (6 bases). The CDR3 sequence is 20 residues long. The germline gives CDR1 SGHVS, CDR2 FQNEAQ. Trimming stripped 6 bases from V and 0 bases from J, with 29 bases between. The CDR3 loop is CASSSALAFEAGGLNTEAFF. CDR3 in DNA: TGTGCCAGCAGTTCGGCCCTAGCATTCGAGGCGGGGGGGCTGAACACTGAAGCTTTCTTT.

The V and J genes are TRBV6-2 or TRBV6-3 and TRBJ2-3; D gene uncertain. Germline-derived CDR1 and CDR2 are MNHEY and SVGEGT. The CDR3 is 13 residues long. V lost 0 bases and J 4 bases, leaving 5 bases between the germline ends. This chain's CDR3 is CASSYSKSDTQYF. CDR3 nucleotides: TGTGCCAGCAGTTACTCGAAATCAGATACGCAGTATTTT.

This clonotype has ten or more counts. The chain uses TRBV20-1 and TRBJ2-1; no clear D. This CDR3 has 11 residues. Germline CDR1 reads DFQATT; CDR2 reads SNEGSKA (reference sequence). V dropped 0 bases and J dropped 8 bases, with 5 bases sitting between them. In nucleotides, the CDR3 is TGCAGTGCTAGAGATGCCGATGAGCAGTTCTTC. Translated: CSARDADEQFF.